The 19 T cell receptor beta chains below were found in one sample sequenced in a study of cytomegalovirus exposure and HLA in healthy donors. Sequenced by immunoSEQ multiplex PCR; TCRdb stores in-frame clones only, minus some. The sample has tens of thousands of clones, 93% seen once. Sequences were obtained from PBMCs. The receptors shown here come from a young woman in good health and CMV-seronegative.

This chain links TRBV7-3 with TRBJ2-3, with 8 nucleotides matching TRBD2. The germline V gene encodes CDR1 SGHTA and CDR2 FQGTGA. The CDR3 sequence is 15 residues long. V shed 5 bases and J 4 bases; nucleotides not matched to a gene: 8. CDR3 coding DNA: TGTGCCAGCAGCCCGGGGGGGACCCCTGCAGATACGCAGTATTTT. It codes for CASSPGGTPADTQYF.

The chain is built from TRBV6-5 and TRBJ1-2; D is perhaps TRBD1 (6 bases). This CDR3 has 14 amino acids. The germline gives CDR1 MNHEY, CDR2 SVGAGI. V lost 5 bases and J 0 bases, leaving 10 bases between the germline ends. The CDR3 sequence: CASSRTEANYGYTF. As DNA, the CDR3 is TGTGCCAGCAGTCGGACAGAAGCTAACTATGGCTACACCTTC.

The genes are TRBV6-4 and TRBJ2-6; no definite D call. The germline V and J ends were trimmed by 5 bases and 0 bases, with 2 bases remaining between them. CDR3 size: 13 residues. Looked up from germline, CDR1 is MRHNA and CDR2 is SNTAGT. CDR3 loop: CASSLSGANVLTF. CDR3 nucleotide sequence: TGTGCCAGCAGTCTCTCTGGGGCCAACGTCCTGACTTTC.

This chain links TRBV6-1 with TRBJ1-2; D unresolved. The CDR3 covers 14 residues. Trimming stripped 1 base from V and 7 bases from J, with 13 bases between. The germline V gene encodes CDR1 MNHNS and CDR2 SASEGT. The CDR3 nucleotides read TGTGCCAGCAGTGAAGGAGGGAAGTTGCCTGGCTACACCTTC. It translates to CASSEGGKLPGYTF.

The chain is built from TRBV6-5 and TRBJ1-2; D is possibly TRBD1 (6 bases). Germline V gene data show CDR1 as MNHEY and CDR2 as SVGAGI. The CDR3 length is 15 residues. V was cut by 4 bases and J by 7 bases, with 19 bases left in between. The CDR3 region is CASSSDTGNPRGYTF. CDR3 nucleotides: TGTGCCAGCAGTTCGGATACAGGGAATCCCCGTGGCTACACCTTC.

The J gene is TRBJ2-1, the V gene TRBV6-1; TRBD2 agrees at 7 bases. The germline gives CDR1 MNHNS, CDR2 SASEGT. This CDR3 is built from 16 residues. J gave up 2 bases and V 3 bases, and 7 bases lay outside the gene matches. The CDR3 DNA sequence: TGTGCCAGCAGTGATGTAACTAGCGTTGCCTACAATGAGCAGTTCTTC. Translated, it gives CASSDVTSVAYNEQFF.

The chain recombines TRBV6-4 with TRBJ2-2, with D tentatively TRBD2 (5 bases). Germline CDR1 reads MRHNA; CDR2 reads SNTAGT. This CDR3 has 13 amino acids. V was cut by 2 bases and J by 4 bases, with 5 bases left in between. Written as DNA, the CDR3 is TGTGCCAGCAGTGACAGCGGCACCGGGGAGCTGTTTTTT. This codes for CASSDSGTGELFF.

The V call is TRBV7-3, the J call TRBJ1-2, with 7 bases that match TRBD1. V dropped 2 bases and J dropped 7; count of bases not matched to a gene: 7. Germline V gene lookup returns CDR1 SGHTA and CDR2 FQGTGA. The CDR3 is 14 residues long. The CDR3 DNA reads TGTGCCAGCAGCTTACAAGAGGGGGCGGGTGGCTACACCTTC. Translated: CASSLQEGAGGYTF.

In this sample, this clone turned up a few times. The chain recombines TRBV7-2 with TRBJ1-2; D is unclear. V lost 5 bases and J 1 base, leaving 11 bases between the germline ends. Germline loops: CDR1 SGHTA, CDR2 FQGNSA. This CDR3 contains 14 residues. In nucleotides, the CDR3 is TGTGCCAGCAGCCCGGGGTCCCATAACTATGGCTACACCTTC. This translates into CASSPGSHNYGYTF. Full variable domain (rest looked up from reference TRBV7-2 and TRBJ1-2): GAGVSQSPSNKVTEKGKDVELRCDPISGHTALYWYRQSLGQGLEFLIYFQGNSAPDKSGLPSDRFSAERTGGSVSTLTIQRTQQEDSAVYLCASSPGSHNYGYTFGSGTRLTVV.

The chain recombines TRBV6-6 with TRBJ2-2; 12 nucleotides agree with TRBD1. After removal of 8 bases from V and 7 bases from J, the junction contained 8 bases not matched to a gene. The CDR3 consists of 15 residues. The germline CDR1 and CDR2 sequences are MNHNY and SVGAGI (reference sequence). The CDR3 sequence is CASGRDRGQGGELFF. For the CDR3, the DNA is TGTGCCAGCGGCCGGGACAGGGGGCAAGGCGGGGAGCTGTTTTTT.

This sequence joins TRBV9 and TRBJ2-7; D is possibly TRBD2 (5 bases). Germline V gene sequence: CDR1 SGDLS, CDR2 YYNGEE. V lost 0 bases and J 2 bases, leaving 12 bases between the germline ends. The CDR3 has 15 amino acids. DNA for the CDR3: TGTGCCAGCAGCGTAGGTGTTAGCGTTACCTACGAGCAGTACTTC. It codes for CASSVGVSVTYEQYF.

The chain links TRBV28 to TRBJ1-4; D is unresolved. Germline lookup yields CDR1 MDHEN and CDR2 SYDVKM. V dropped 9 bases and J dropped 13 bases, with 18 bases sitting between them. This CDR3 has 12 amino acids. CDR3 sequence reads: CARPRVRATLFF. For the CDR3, the DNA is TGTGCCAGACCACGGGTGCGGGCCACACTGTTTTTT.

The V call is TRBV9, the J call TRBJ2-1; TRBD2 matches at 7 bases. Germline CDR1 SGDLS, CDR2 YYNGEE. The CDR3 is 14 residues long. The J segment lost 7 bases and the V segment lost 0 bases, leaving 4 bases of the junction unmatched. CDR3 DNA: TGTGCCAGCAGCGTAGGCGGGACTATGAATGAGCAGTTCTTC. Its protein product is CASSVGGTMNEQFF.

The J gene is TRBJ2-5, the V gene TRBV5-1; the match to TRBD2 covers 14 bases. From germline, CDR1 is SGHRS and CDR2 YFSETQ. The CDR3 spans 15 residues. Trimming cost V 4 bases and J 4 bases; bases outside gene matches: 3. The CDR3 region has the DNA TGCGCCAGCAGCCCCGGGACTAGCGGGAGAGAGACCCAGTACTTC. Translating it yields CASSPGTSGRETQYF.

J is TRBJ2-7 and V is TRBV6-5; 12 nucleotides agree with TRBD2. Germline lookup yields CDR1 MNHEY and CDR2 SVGAGI. The CDR3 spans 16 residues. Germline trimming cut 2 bases from V and 2 bases from J; bases unmatched to any gene: 4. CDR3 amino acids: CASSYLASGGAYEQYF. Written as DNA, the CDR3 is TGTGCCAGCAGTTACCTCGCTAGCGGGGGGGCCTACGAGCAGTACTTC.

As concerns this clone: The germline gene is not matched at one end of the junction; a read error may be the cause. This chain joins TRBV27 and TRBJ2-7; perhaps TRBD1 as D (5 bases). This CDR3 spans 14 amino acids. The germline gives CDR1 MNHEY, CDR2 SMNVEV (reference sequence). CDR3 in amino acids: CASRDRPSSYKQYF. As DNA, the CDR3 is TGTGCCAGCAGAGACAGACCCAGCTCCTACAAGCAGTACTTC.

V gene TRBV11-1 combines with J gene TRBJ2-5, with a tentative D call TRBD2 (5 bases). This CDR3 has 14 residues. The germline V gene has CDR1 SGHAT and CDR2 FQDESV (reference sequence). The V end lost 1 base, the J end lost 1 base, and 7 bases lay between the germline ends. The CDR3 sequence is CASSLGGSQETQYF. DNA of the CDR3: TGTGCCAGCAGCTTAGGTGGGAGCCAAGAGACCCAGTACTTC. The variable domain in full, completed from reference TRBV11-1 and TRBJ2-5, reads EAEVAQSPRYKITEKSQAVAFWCDPISGHATLYWYRQILGQGPELLVQFQDESVVDDSQLPKDRFSAERLKGVDSTLKIQPAELGDSAMYLCASSLGGSQETQYFGPGTRLLVL.

V usage is TRBV5-5 and J usage is TRBJ1-1; D unresolved. CDR1 and CDR2 from the germline V gene are SGHKS and YYEKEE (reference sequence). The length of the CDR3 is 16 residues. V was shortened by 6 bases and J by 8 bases, with 26 bases between the two germline ends. The CDR3 region has the DNA TGTGCCAGCACCACGCGATCCCCCTCCCAGGCGGGGGAAGCTTTCTTT. Protein: CASTTRSPSQAGEAFF. The full variable domain, with the rest looked up from reference TRBV5-5 and TRBJ1-1, is DAGVTQSPTHLIKTRGQQVTLRCSPISGHKSVSWYQQVLGQGPQFIFQYYEKEERGRGNFPDRFSARQFPNYSSELNVNALLLGDSALYLCASTTRSPSQAGEAFFGQGTRLTVV.

V and J are TRBV9 and TRBJ2-3; D possibly corresponds to TRBD1 (6 bases). The length of the CDR3 is 15 residues. Between the trimmed V and J ends, which lost 3 bases and 2 bases, there was a span of 13 bases. CDR1 and CDR2 (germline): SGDLS, YYNGEE. The CDR3 is CASSARDTNTDTQYF. The CDR3 DNA reads as TGTGCCAGCAGCGCCCGGGACACCAACACAGATACGCAGTATTTT.